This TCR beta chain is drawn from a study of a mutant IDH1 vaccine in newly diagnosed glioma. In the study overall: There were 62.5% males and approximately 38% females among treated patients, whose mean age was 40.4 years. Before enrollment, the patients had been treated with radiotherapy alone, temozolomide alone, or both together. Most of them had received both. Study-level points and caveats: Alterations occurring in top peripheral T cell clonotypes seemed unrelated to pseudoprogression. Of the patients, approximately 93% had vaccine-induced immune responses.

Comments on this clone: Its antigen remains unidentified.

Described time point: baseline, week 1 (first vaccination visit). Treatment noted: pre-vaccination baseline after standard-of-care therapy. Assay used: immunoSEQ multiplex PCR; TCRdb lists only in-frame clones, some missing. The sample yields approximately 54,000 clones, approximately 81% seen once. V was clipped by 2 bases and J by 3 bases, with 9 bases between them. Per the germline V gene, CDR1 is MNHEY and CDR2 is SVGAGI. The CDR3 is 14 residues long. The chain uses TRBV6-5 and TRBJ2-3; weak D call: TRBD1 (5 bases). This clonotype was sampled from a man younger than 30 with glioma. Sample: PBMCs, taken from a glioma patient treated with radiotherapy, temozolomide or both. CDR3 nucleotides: TGTGCCAGCAGTTACAGGGGTGGTACAGATACGCAGTATTTT. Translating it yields CASSYRGGTDTQYF.